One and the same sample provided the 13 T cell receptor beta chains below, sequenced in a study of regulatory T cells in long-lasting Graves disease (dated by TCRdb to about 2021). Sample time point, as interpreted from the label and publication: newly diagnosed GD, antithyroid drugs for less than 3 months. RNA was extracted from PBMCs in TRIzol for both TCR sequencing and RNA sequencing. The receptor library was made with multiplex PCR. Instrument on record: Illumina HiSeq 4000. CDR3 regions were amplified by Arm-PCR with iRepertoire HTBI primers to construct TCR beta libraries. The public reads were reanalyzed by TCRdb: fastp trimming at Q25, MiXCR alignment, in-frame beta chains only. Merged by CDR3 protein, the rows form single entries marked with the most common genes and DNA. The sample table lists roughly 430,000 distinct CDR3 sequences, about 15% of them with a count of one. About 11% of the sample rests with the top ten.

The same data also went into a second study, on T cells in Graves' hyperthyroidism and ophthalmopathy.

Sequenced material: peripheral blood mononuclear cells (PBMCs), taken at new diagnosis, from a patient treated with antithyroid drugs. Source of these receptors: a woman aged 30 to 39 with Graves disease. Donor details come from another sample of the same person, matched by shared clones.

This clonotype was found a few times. CDR3 region: CASSGSSNEQFF. The CDR3 region has the DNA TGTGCCAGCAGTGGGTCTAGCAATGAGCAGTTCTTC. The chain uses TRBV2 and TRBJ2-1; D is unresolved. With 4 bases removed from V and 6 bases from J, the gap between germline ends came to 7 bases. This CDR3 has 12 amino acids. The germline CDR1 and CDR2 sequences are SNHLY and FYNNEI.

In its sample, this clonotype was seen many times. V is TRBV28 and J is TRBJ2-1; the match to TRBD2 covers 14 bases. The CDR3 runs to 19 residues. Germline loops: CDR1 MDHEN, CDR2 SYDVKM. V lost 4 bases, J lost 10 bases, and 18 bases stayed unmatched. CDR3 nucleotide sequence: TGTGCCAGCAGTTCATCACCAGGGACTAGCGGGAGTCGCGGGGTAGAGCAGTTCTTC. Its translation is CASSSSPGTSGSRGVEQFF.

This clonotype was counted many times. Here the CDR3 DNA reads TGCAGCGTTCGGAAGGGGGTGTTCGACACCGGGGAGCTGTTTTTT. Its translation: CSVRKGVFDTGELFF. The chain joins TRBV29-1 to TRBJ2-2; tentatively, D is TRBD1 (6 bases). Germline V lookup: CDR1 SQVTM, CDR2 ANQGSEA. Between the trimmed V and J ends, which lost 5 bases and 3 bases, there was a span of 16 bases. The CDR3 length is 15 residues.

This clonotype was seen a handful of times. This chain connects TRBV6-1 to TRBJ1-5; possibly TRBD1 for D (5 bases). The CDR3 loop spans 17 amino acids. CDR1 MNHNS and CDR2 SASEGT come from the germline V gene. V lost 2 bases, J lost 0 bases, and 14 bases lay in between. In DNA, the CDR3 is TGTGCCAGCAGTGAATGGGAAAATGGGGGTAGCAATCAGCCCCAGCATTTT. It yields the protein CASSEWENGGSNQPQHF.

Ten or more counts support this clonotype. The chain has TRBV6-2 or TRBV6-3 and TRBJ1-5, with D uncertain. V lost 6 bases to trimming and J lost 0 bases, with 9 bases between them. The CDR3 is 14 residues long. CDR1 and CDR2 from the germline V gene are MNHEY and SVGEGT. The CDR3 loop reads CASRYMSSNQPQHF. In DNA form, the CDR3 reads TGTGCCAGCAGATACATGTCTAGCAATCAGCCCCAGCATTTT.

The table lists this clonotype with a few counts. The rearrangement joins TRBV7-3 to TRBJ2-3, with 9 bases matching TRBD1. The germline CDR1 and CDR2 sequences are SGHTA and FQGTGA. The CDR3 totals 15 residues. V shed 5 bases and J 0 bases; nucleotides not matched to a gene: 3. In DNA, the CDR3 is TGTGCCAGCAGCCACAGGGGGCTAAGCACAGATACGCAGTATTTT. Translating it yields CASSHRGLSTDTQYF. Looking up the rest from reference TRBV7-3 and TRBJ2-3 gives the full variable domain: GAGVSQTPSNKVTEKGKYVELRCDPISGHTALYWYRQSLGQGPEFLIYFQGTGAADDSGLPNDRFFAVRPEGSVSTLKIQRTERGDSAVYLCASSHRGLSTDTQYFGPGTRLTVL.

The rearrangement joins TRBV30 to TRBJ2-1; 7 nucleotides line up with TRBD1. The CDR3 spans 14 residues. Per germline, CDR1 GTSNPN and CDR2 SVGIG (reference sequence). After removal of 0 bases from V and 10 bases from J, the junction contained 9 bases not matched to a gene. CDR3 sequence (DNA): TGTGCCTGGAGTGTAGGGCAGGGGGTAGCGGAGCAGTTCTTC. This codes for CAWSVGQGVAEQFF.

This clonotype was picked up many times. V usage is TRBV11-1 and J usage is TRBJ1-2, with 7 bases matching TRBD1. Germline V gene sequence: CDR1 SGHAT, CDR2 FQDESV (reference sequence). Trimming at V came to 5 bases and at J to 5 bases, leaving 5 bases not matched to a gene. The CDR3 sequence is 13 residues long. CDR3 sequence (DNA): TGTGCCAGCAGCCGGGACAGCGTATATGGCTACACCTTC. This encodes CASSRDSVYGYTF.

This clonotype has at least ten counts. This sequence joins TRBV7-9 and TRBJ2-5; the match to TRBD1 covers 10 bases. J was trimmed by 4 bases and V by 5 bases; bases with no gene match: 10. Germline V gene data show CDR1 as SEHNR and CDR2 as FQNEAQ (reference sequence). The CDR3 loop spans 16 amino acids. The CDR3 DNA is TGTGCCAGCAGCCACCGGACAGGGGGAATTGGAGAGACCCAGTACTTC. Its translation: CASSHRTGGIGETQYF.

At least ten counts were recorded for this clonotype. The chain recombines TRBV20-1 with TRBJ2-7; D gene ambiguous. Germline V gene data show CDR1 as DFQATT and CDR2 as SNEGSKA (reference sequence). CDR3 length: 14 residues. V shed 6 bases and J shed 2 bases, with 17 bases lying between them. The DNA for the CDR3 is TGCAGTGCCCCGCGGAGTTATGGGACCTACGAGCAGTACTTC. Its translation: CSAPRSYGTYEQYF.

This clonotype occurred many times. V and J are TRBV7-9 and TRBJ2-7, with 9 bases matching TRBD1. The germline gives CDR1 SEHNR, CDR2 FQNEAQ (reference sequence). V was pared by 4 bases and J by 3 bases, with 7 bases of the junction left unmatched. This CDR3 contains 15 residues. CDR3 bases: TGTGCCAGCAGCTCCGGACAGGGGCTGATCTACGAGCAGTACTTC. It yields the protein CASSSGQGLIYEQYF. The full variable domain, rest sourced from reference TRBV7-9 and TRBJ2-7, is DTGVSQNPRHKITKRGQNVTFRCDPISEHNRLYWYRQTLGQGPEFLTYFQNEAQLEKSRLLSDRFSAERPKGSFSTLEIQRTEQGDSAMYLCASSSGQGLIYEQYFGPGTRLTVT.

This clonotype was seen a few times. The CDR3 DNA reads TGTGCCAGCAGTTACAGGTCGCTAGCGGGATCAGCCAGGAACGAGCAGTACTTC. This translates into CASSYRSLAGSARNEQYF. This chain uses TRBV6-5 with TRBJ2-7, with 9 bases aligning to TRBD2. V shed 2 bases, J shed 5 bases, and the junction held 16 bases outside the gene matches. The CDR3 is 18 residues long. Germline loops: CDR1 MNHEY, CDR2 SVGAGI.

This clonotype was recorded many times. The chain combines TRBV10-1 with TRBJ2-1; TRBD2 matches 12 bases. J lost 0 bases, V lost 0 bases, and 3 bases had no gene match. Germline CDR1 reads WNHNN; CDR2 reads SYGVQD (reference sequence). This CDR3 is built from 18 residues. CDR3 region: CASSESPSGRASYNEQFF. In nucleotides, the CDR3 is TGCGCCAGCAGTGAGTCTCCTAGCGGGAGGGCCTCCTACAATGAGCAGTTCTTC.